These T cell receptor beta chains were read from a single sample in a study of blood T cell repertoires in COVID-19. Data came from immunoSEQ multiplex PCR; TCRdb stores just in-frame clones and leaves some out. The data show about 67,000 clones, around nine tenths seen once. Specimen: peripheral blood. The receptors here all came from a woman of 80 years or more with acute or convalescent COVID-19. Both conserved end residues are part of each CDR3. The D gene is left open where the match is weak. The size of a clone is reported for some rows only, either as once, few or many, or as a class for expanded clones.

j_call v_call clone_size d_call cdr3_aa cdr3_nt
TRBJ2-3 TRBV10-1 . TRBD2 CASSRGDTDTQYF TGCGCCAGCAGCCGGGGGGATACAGATACGCAGTATTTT
TRBJ1-5 TRBV6-6 few TRBD1 CASSQTDRENQPQHF TGTGCCAGCAGTCAAACGGACAGGGAGAATCAGCCCCAGCATTTT
TRBJ2-2 TRBV6-5 . . CASTKPGGTGELFF TGTGCCAGCACCAAGCCCGGGGGTACCGGGGAGCTGTTTTTT
TRBJ2-7 TRBV28 . . CASSSSGAVSSYEQYF TGTGCCAGCAGTTCCTCAGGGGCGGTCAGCTCCTACGAGCAGTACTTC
TRBJ2-3 TRBV2 . TRBD2 CASSLAGGQSQYF TGTGCCAGCAGTTTAGCGGGAGGTCAAAGTCAGTATTTT
TRBJ2-7 TRBV5-1 . . CASSGGISVEQYF TGCGCCAGCAGCGGGGGGATTTCGGTCGAGCAGTACTTC
TRBJ2-7 TRBV19 . . CASSIGPPSYEQYF TGTGCCAGTAGTATTGGGCCCCCGTCCTACGAGCAGTACTTC
TRBJ1-5 TRBV27 once . CASSLSVGANQPQHF TGTGCCAGCAGTTTATCAGTAGGAGCTAATCAGCCCCAGCATTTT
TRBJ2-3 TRBV19 . TRBD2 CASSIGTSGSTDTQYF TGTGCCAGTAGTATAGGGACTAGCGGGAGCACAGATACGCAGTATTTT
TRBJ1-1 TRBV7-8 . . CASSLVAANTEAFF TGTGCCAGCAGCTTAGTAGCAGCGAACACTGAAGCTTTCTTT
TRBJ1-2 TRBV2 . . CASSVLATGRYGYTF TGTGCCAGCAGTGTTTTGGCGACAGGTCGCTATGGCTACACCTTC
TRBJ1-2 TRBV10-3 . . CAISERGGYTF TGTGCCATCAGTGAGAGGGGCGGCTACACCTTC
TRBJ2-1 TRBV28 . . CASNYGSVGALFNEQFF TGTGCCAGCAATTACGGATCCGTGGGGGCGCTTTTCAATGAGCAGTTCTTC
TRBJ2-5 TRBV7-2 . TRBD2 CASSSWTSRYQETQYF TGTGCCAGCAGCTCGTGGACTAGCAGATACCAAGAGACCCAGTACTTC
TRBJ2-5 TRBV6-2/TRBV6-3 . . CASSFRQGGTETQYF TGTGCCAGCAGTTTTAGACAGGGAGGAACGGAGACCCAGTACTTC
TRBJ2-2 TRBV6-1 few TRBD2 CASSDRSRREWSTGELFF TGTGCCAGCAGTGATAGGAGTAGGCGGGAGTGGAGCACCGGGGAGCTGTTTTTT
TRBJ1-3 TRBV6-5 once TRBD1 CASSQDRVGNTIYF TGTGCCAGCAGTCAGGACAGGGTTGGAAACACCATATATTTT
TRBJ2-1 TRBV9 . TRBD1 CASSAPGTGQYDEQFF TGTGCCAGCAGCGCCCCCGGGACAGGTCAATATGATGAGCAGTTCTTC
TRBJ2-7 TRBV5-1 . . CASSLRARGHEQYF TGCGCCAGCAGCTTGAGAGCCAGGGGACACGAGCAGTACTTC
TRBJ2-2 TRBV2 once . CASSVTSYAGELFF TGTGCCAGCAGTGTTACTAGTTACGCCGGGGAGCTGTTTTTT
TRBJ1-2 TRBV7-8 . TRBD1 CASSLVGTGGSGGYGYTF TGTGCCAGCAGCTTAGTGGGGACAGGGGGCAGTGGAGGCTATGGCTACACCTTC
TRBJ2-1 TRBV2 . . CASSVGTLTYNEQFF TGTGCCAGCAGTGTTGGGACATTGACCTACAATGAGCAGTTCTTC
TRBJ1-3 TRBV9 . . CASSASRVSGNTIYF TGTGCCAGCAGCGCATCCAGGGTATCTGGAAACACCATATATTTT
TRBJ1-5 TRBV19 . . CASAVGGYSNQPQHF TGTGCCAGTGCGGTTGGGGGGTATAGCAATCAGCCCCAGCATTTT
TRBJ2-5 TRBV2 . . CASSQGGQGTETQYF TGTGCCAGCAGTCAAGGGGGGCAGGGGACGGAGACCCAGTACTTC
TRBJ1-1 TRBV5-4 once . CASSSLGGSEAFF TGTGCCAGCAGCTCTTTAGGGGGAAGTGAAGCTTTCTTT
TRBJ2-1 TRBV18 . . CASSRGGTYNEQFF TGTGCCAGCTCACGGGGAGGAACCTACAATGAGCAGTTCTTC
TRBJ1-3 TRBV2 . . CASSRGPGNTIYF TGTGCCAGCAGCAGGGGCCCTGGAAACACCATATATTTT
TRBJ1-1 TRBV19 once . CASRDSSVLNTEAFF TGTGCCAGTAGGGACAGCAGTGTGCTGAACACTGAAGCTTTCTTT
TRBJ2-1 TRBV3-1/TRBV3-2 . . CAAGSYNEQFF TGTGCCGCAGGATCCTACAATGAGCAGTTCTTC
TRBJ2-3 TRBV9 few TRBD1 CASSITGDPSTDTQYF TGTGCCAGCAGCATTACAGGGGACCCTAGCACAGATACGCAGTATTTT
TRBJ2-7 TRBV7-2 once . CASSSRDNPPLQYF TGTGCCAGCAGCTCACGGGACAACCCGCCGTTGCAGTACTTC
TRBJ1-6 TRBV5-1 once . CASSGDLSYNSPLHF TGCGCCAGCAGTGGAGACCTATCCTATAATTCACCCCTCCACTTT
TRBJ1-3 TRBV7-2 . TRBD1 CASSISGQGALGNTIYF TGTGCCAGCAGCATATCCGGACAGGGGGCTCTTGGAAACACCATATATTTT
TRBJ1-2 TRBV4-2 . . CASSQGDIQNYGYTF TGTGCCAGCAGCCAAGGGGACATCCAAAACTATGGCTACACCTTC
TRBJ1-3 TRBV7-8 once TRBD1 CASSLFSGQGAAGNTIYF TGTGCCAGCAGCTTATTTTCCGGACAGGGGGCGGCTGGAAACACCATATATTTT
TRBJ2-1 TRBV10-3 . TRBD1 CAIRDGTGIHNEQFF TGTGCCATCAGGGATGGGACAGGAATCCACAATGAGCAGTTCTTC
TRBJ2-4 TRBV19 . . CASSMTSAKNIQYF TGTGCCAGTAGTATGACATCAGCCAAAAACATTCAGTACTTC
TRBJ1-1 TRBV28 . . CASSPLRSEAFF TGTGCCAGCAGTCCGCTCCGGAGCGAAGCTTTCTTT
TRBJ2-1 TRBV7-2 . TRBD2 CASSPGLAGSSYNEQFF TGTGCCAGCAGCCCAGGACTAGCGGGGAGCTCCTACAATGAGCAGTTCTTC
TRBJ1-2 TRBV5-5 . . CASSSTDYGYTF TGTGCCAGCAGCTCGACAGACTATGGCTACACCTTC
TRBJ1-2 TRBV6-7 . . CASAWDLWEVRGVWGYTF TGTGCCAGCGCATGGGATCTGTGGGAGGTACGAGGGGTCTGGGGCTACACCTTC
TRBJ2-3 TRBV27 once . CASSSRHTDTQYF TGTGCCAGCAGTTCCAGGCACACAGATACGCAGTATTTT
TRBJ2-5 TRBV7-8 . . CASSLDPGAVETQYF TGTGCCAGCAGCTTAGATCCAGGGGCCGTGGAGACCCAGTACTTC
TRBJ2-5 TRBV24-1 . TRBD2 CATSASETSRETQYF TGTGCCACCAGTGCCTCGGAGACTAGCCGGGAGACCCAGTACTTC
TRBJ1-2 TRBV5-1 once TRBD1 CASSLGQGGGYTF TGCGCCAGCAGCTTGGGACAGGGTGGTGGCTACACCTTC
TRBJ1-1 TRBV3-1/TRBV3-2 . . CASSPLGGKMTEAFF TGTGCCAGCAGCCCGTTGGGGGGTAAAATGACTGAAGCTTTCTTT
TRBJ1-1 TRBV6-5 . . CASSYSAGAGTEAFF TGTGCCAGCAGTTACTCGGCAGGGGCGGGCACTGAAGCTTTCTTT
TRBJ1-6 TRBV6-5 few . CASKSSYNSPLHF TGTGCCAGCAAGAGCTCCTATAATTCACCCCTCCACTTT
TRBJ1-1 TRBV7-9 . TRBD1 CASSSQTGFNTEAFF TGTGCCAGCAGCTCTCAGACAGGGTTTAACACTGAAGCTTTCTTT
TRBJ2-7 TRBV7-8 . . CASSHRVPNYEQYF TGTGCCAGCAGCCACAGGGTCCCGAACTACGAGCAGTACTTC